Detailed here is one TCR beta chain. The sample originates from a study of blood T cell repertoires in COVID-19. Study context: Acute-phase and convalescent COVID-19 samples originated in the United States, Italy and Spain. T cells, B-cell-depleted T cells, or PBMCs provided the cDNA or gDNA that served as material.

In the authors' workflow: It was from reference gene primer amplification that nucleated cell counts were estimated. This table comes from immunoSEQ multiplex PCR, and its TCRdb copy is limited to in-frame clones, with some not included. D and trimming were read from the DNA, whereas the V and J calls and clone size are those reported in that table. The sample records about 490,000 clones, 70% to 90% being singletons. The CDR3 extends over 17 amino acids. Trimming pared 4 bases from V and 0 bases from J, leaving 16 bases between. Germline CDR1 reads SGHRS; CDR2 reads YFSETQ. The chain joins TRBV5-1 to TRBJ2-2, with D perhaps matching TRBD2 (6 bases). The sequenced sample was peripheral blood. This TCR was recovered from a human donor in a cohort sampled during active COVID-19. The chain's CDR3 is CASSPDRGFANTGELFF. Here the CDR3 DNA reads TGCGCCAGCAGCCCCGACCGGGGGTTCGCGAACACCGGGGAGCTGTTTTTT.